Below are 19 T cell receptor beta chains sequenced from a single sample in a study of cytomegalovirus exposure and HLA in healthy donors. The repertoire was sequenced with immunoSEQ multiplex PCR; TCRdb's copy has only in-frame clones and lacks some. The table has roughly 170,000 clones, about 80% seen once. The source material was PBMCs. The receptors originated from a woman aged 18-29 years in good health and CMV-seropositive.

The gene calls are TRBV7-9 and TRBJ1-1; 7 bases are shared with TRBD1. CDR3 size: 15 residues. Unmatched junction bases numbered 10, after V lost 6 bases and J lost 3 bases. Germline V lookup: CDR1 SEHNR, CDR2 FQNEAQ (reference sequence). The CDR3 protein is CASSKWTGADTEAFF. Here the CDR3 DNA reads TGTGCCAGCAGTAAATGGACAGGCGCCGACACTGAAGCTTTCTTT.

The chain links TRBV25-1 to TRBJ1-2; 8 nucleotides align to TRBD1. V gave up 6 bases and J gave up 3 bases; unmatched junction bases: 6. The germline CDR1 and CDR2 sequences are MGHDK and SYGVNS. This CDR3 comprises 14 residues. DNA of the CDR3: TGTGCCAGCAGAGGACAGGGAAATTACTATGGCTACACCTTC. The encoded protein is CASRGQGNYYGYTF.

The chain is built from TRBV7-3 and TRBJ1-1, with no clear D. This CDR3 has 14 amino acids. The germline gives CDR1 SGHTA, CDR2 FQGTGA. V shed 5 bases and J shed 0 bases, with 10 bases lying between them. As DNA, the CDR3 is TGTGCCAGCAGCATCACGGGATTGAACACTGAAGCTTTCTTT. This encodes CASSITGLNTEAFF.

The J gene is TRBJ2-7, the V gene TRBV2, with a possible D match to TRBD1 (6 bases). CDR1 SNHLY and CDR2 FYNNEI come from the germline V gene. Trimming stripped 6 bases from V and 0 bases from J, with 12 bases between. This CDR3 region has 14 residues. The CDR3 protein is CASRLTGSSYEQYF. CDR3 DNA sequence: TGTGCCAGCAGGCTAACAGGGAGCTCCTACGAGCAGTACTTC.

CDR3 residues: CSVDGGDRGFEQYF. CDR3 nucleotide sequence: TGCAGCGTTGACGGTGGAGACAGGGGCTTCGAGCAGTACTTC. The V gene is TRBV29-1, the J gene TRBJ2-7; 8 bases map to TRBD1. V lost 3 bases and J lost 6; bases outside the gene matches: 10. CDR3 size: 14 residues. Germline CDR1 is SQVTM and CDR2 is ANQGSEA.

The V call is TRBV7-8, the J call TRBJ1-6, with unresolved D. The V gene's germline CDR1 is SGHVS and CDR2 FQNEAQ. V was pared by 1 base and J by 7 bases, with 8 bases between. This CDR3 is 14 amino acids long. CDR3 coding DNA: TGTGCCAGCAGCTTAGGTGACACGAATTCACCCCTCCACTTT. Translated, it gives CASSLGDTNSPLHF.

The V gene is TRBV9, the J gene TRBJ2-7; D is possibly TRBD1 (6 bases). This CDR3 is built from 15 residues. V lost 0 bases, J lost 3 bases, and 13 bases lay in between. CDR1 and CDR2 from the germline V gene are SGDLS and YYNGEE. The CDR3 is CASSVATGHLYEQYF. The CDR3 coding sequence is TGTGCCAGCAGCGTAGCTACGGGACACCTCTACGAGCAGTACTTC.

A single count supports this clone. This chain uses TRBV2 with TRBJ1-2, with 7 bases that match TRBD1. Trimming removed 4 bases from V and 9 bases from J; junction bases left unmatched: 5. The CDR3 contains 12 residues. Germline lookup yields CDR1 SNHLY and CDR2 FYNNEI. CDR3 sequence: CASSGQGQRYTF. CDR3 nucleotide sequence: TGTGCCAGCAGTGGACAGGGTCAGCGCTACACCTTC.

This chain uses TRBV11-2 with TRBJ2-3, with 8 bases lining up with TRBD2. J lost 5 bases, V lost 4 bases, and 8 bases had no gene match. Per germline, CDR1 SGHAT and CDR2 FQNNGV. The CDR3 has 15 amino acids. The CDR3 protein is CASSSPRGGLDTQYF. The CDR3 region has the DNA TGTGCCAGCAGCTCACCTCGCGGGGGGTTAGATACGCAGTATTTT.

The chain links TRBV6-4 to TRBJ1-6, with unresolved D. The germline V gene has CDR1 MRHNA and CDR2 SNTAGT. Trimming took off 6 bases at V and 0 bases at J, with 3 bases between the two ends. CDR3 size: 13 residues. The CDR3 nucleotides read TGTGCCAGCAGGCGCTCCTATAATTCACCCCTCCACTTT. Encoded protein: CASRRSYNSPLHF.

The chain carries TRBV7-2 and TRBJ2-7; TRBD2 matches 11 bases. CDR1 and CDR2 (germline): SGHTA, FQGNSA. The CDR3 has 12 amino acids. V lost 4 bases to trimming and J lost 12 bases; unmatched junction nucleotides: 5. CDR3 sequence: CASSSPGLAVYF. The CDR3 DNA is TGTGCCAGCAGCTCGCCGGGACTAGCGGTGTACTTC.

This clone was found a few times. The chain links TRBV11-2 to TRBJ1-3; D remains ambiguous. Germline V gene data show CDR1 as SGHAT and CDR2 as FQNNGV. This CDR3 is 14 amino acids long. V was trimmed by 3 bases and J by 4 bases, leaving 10 bases between them. The DNA for the CDR3 is TGTGCCAGCAGCTTCGCGGGGTACGGAAACACCATATATTTT. Its translation is CASSFAGYGNTIYF.

This clone was counted once. V usage is TRBV5-1 and J usage is TRBJ1-2; TRBD1 matches 9 bases. There are 16 residues in the CDR3. Germline V CDR1 and CDR2: SGHRS, YFSETQ. With V trimmed by 1 base and J by 2 bases, 6 bases remained unmatched. The CDR3 here is CASSLSVTGGNYGYTF. The CDR3 DNA is TGCGCCAGCAGCTTGTCCGTGACAGGGGGGAACTATGGCTACACCTTC.

This clone was seen only once. The V call is TRBV19, the J call TRBJ2-5; 9 bases are shared with TRBD2. Germline-derived CDR1 and CDR2 are LNHDA and SQIVND (reference sequence). V was clipped by 4 bases and J by 5 bases; unmatched bases: 5. The CDR3 length is 14 residues. The CDR3 DNA reads as TGTGCCAGTAGTACCCTAGCGGGGAAGGAGACCCAGTACTTC. It specifies CASSTLAGKETQYF.

In its sample, this clone was seen once. The chain is built from TRBV2 and TRBJ1-4; 12 bases align to TRBD1. With V trimmed by 2 bases and J by 3 bases, 7 bases remained unmatched. Looked up from germline, CDR1 is SNHLY and CDR2 is FYNNEI. The CDR3 covers 18 residues. CDR3 bases: TGTGCCAGCAGTGAATGGGCGGGACAGGGGGCGGCTAATGAAAAACTGTTTTTT. Translated: CASSEWAGQGAANEKLFF.

This clone was observed once. J is TRBJ2-5 and V is TRBV15; TRBD1 is a possible D gene (6 bases). The CDR3 runs 14 residues. Trimming stripped 5 bases from V and 2 bases from J, with 12 bases between. Germline V gene lookup returns CDR1 LNHNV and CDR2 YYDKDF (reference sequence). Written as DNA, the CDR3 is TGTGCCACCAGCGCTCGGCAGGGGCAAGAGACCCAGTACTTC. It yields the protein CATSARQGQETQYF.

This chain joins TRBV5-6 and TRBJ2-7; 11 bases line up with TRBD1. CDR1 is SGHDT and CDR2 is YYEEEE in the germline V gene. The CDR3 has 17 residues. The junction had 10 bases not matched to a gene; V was cut back by 4 bases and J by 1 base. CDR3 bases: TGTGCCAGCAGCCCCTTCCGGGACAGGGGGGTGTCCTACGAGCAGTACTTC. It is translated as CASSPFRDRGVSYEQYF.

The chain combines TRBV2 with TRBJ1-5, with 8 bases fitting TRBD1. Germline-derived CDR1 and CDR2 are SNHLY and FYNNEI. The CDR3 consists of 14 residues. Germline trimming cut 7 bases from V and 3 bases from J; bases unmatched to any gene: 5. CDR3 residues: CASTEQGVNQPQHF. The CDR3 bases are TGTGCCAGCACCGAACAGGGGGTCAATCAGCCCCAGCATTTT.

There are a few counts of this clone. The rearrangement links TRBV15 to TRBJ1-1; 8 bases are shared with TRBD1. The CDR3 sequence is 14 residues long. The germline gives CDR1 LNHNV, CDR2 YYDKDF (reference sequence). With V trimmed by 4 bases and J by 3 bases, 4 bases remained unmatched. CDR3 bases: TGTGCCACCAGCACGGGACAGGAGTACACTGAAGCTTTCTTT. Translating it yields CATSTGQEYTEAFF.